Listed here are 32 T cell receptor beta chains from one sample, sequenced in a study of Ad26.COV2.S vaccination and SARS-CoV-2 variants. Clones were sequenced by immunoSEQ multiplex PCR, and TCRdb holds only the in-frame ones, with some missing. Of about 440,000 clones listed, 80% to 95% were seen once; the top ten hold roughly 4.3%. Stated treatment: approximately 18 received Ad26.COV2.S at low or high dose, single or two shots; about 5 received placebo; per-sample allocation not given. Each sample was drawn 63 days after the first injection (of vaccine or placebo). Sequencing was performed on peripheral blood, taken in a trial of Ad26.COV2.S vaccine versus placebo. The receptors shown here come from a person between 18 and 65 years old who received the Ad26.COV2.S COVID-19 vaccine or a placebo.

This clone has more than one count but fewer than ten. The genes are TRBV11-2 and TRBJ1-4, with TRBD1 matching 7 bases. Trimming removed 3 bases from V and 7 bases from J; junction bases left unmatched: 8. Germline CDR1 SGHAT, CDR2 FQNNGV. The CDR3 spans 15 residues. The CDR3 loop reads CASSLGQRTGEKLFF. In nucleotides, the CDR3 is TGTGCCAGCAGCTTGGGACAGAGAACGGGTGAAAAACTGTTTTTT.

The chain joins TRBV19 to TRBJ1-1; D is possibly TRBD1 (5 bases). V lost 3 bases, J lost 8 bases, and 13 bases lay in between. The CDR3 extends over 13 amino acids. Germline CDR1 and CDR2: LNHDA and SQIVND (reference sequence). CDR3 nucleotide sequence: TGTGCCAGTAGTATCGACAGTTGGAGGGAAGCTTTCTTT. As protein: CASSIDSWREAFF.

The chain uses TRBV3-1 (or the pseudogene TRBV3-2) and TRBJ2-7, with 8 positions matching TRBD2. This CDR3 contains 14 residues. The germline V gene has CDR1 LGHDT and CDR2 YNNKEL (reference sequence). J gave up 4 bases and V 6 bases, and 8 bases lay outside the gene matches. In DNA, the CDR3 is TGTGCCAGCAGATCGAGCGGGAGCGAATACGAGCAGTACTTC. Its translation: CASRSSGSEYEQYF.

The V gene is TRBV13, the J gene TRBJ2-1, with D tentatively TRBD2 (5 bases). With 0 bases removed from V and 0 bases from J, the gap between germline ends came to 15 bases. The V gene's germline CDR1 is PRHDT and CDR2 FYEKMQ (reference sequence). The CDR3 extends over 18 amino acids. In DNA form, the CDR3 reads TGTGCCAGCAGCTTAGGGCGGATGGGAGTGGTCTCCTACAATGAGCAGTTCTTC. Translated, it gives CASSLGRMGVVSYNEQFF. The whole variable domain, remainder taken from reference TRBV13 and TRBJ2-1, is AAGVIQSPRHLIKEKRETATLKCYPIPRHDTVYWYQQGPGQDPQFLISFYEKMQSDKGSIPDRFSAQQFSDYHSELNMSSLELGDSALYFCASSLGRMGVVSYNEQFFGPGTRLTVL.

This clone showed up just once. The V call is TRBV27, the J call TRBJ1-6, with D possibly being TRBD1 (5 bases). The CDR3 totals 17 residues. The germline V gene has CDR1 MNHEY and CDR2 SMNVEV (reference sequence). Trimming stripped 0 bases from V and 7 bases from J, with 16 bases between. CDR3 region: CASSLSVRGSGNSPLHF. The CDR3 nucleotides read TGTGCCAGCAGTTTATCGGTTAGGGGATCGGGAAATTCACCCCTCCACTTT.

A single count supports this clone. The gene calls are TRBV28 and TRBJ2-3; D tentatively reads TRBD1 or TRBD2 (5 bases each). This CDR3 contains 14 residues. Between the trimmed V and J ends, which lost 2 bases and 4 bases, there was a span of 10 bases. Germline V lookup: CDR1 MDHEN, CDR2 SYDVKM. The CDR3 sequence: CASSLPLGADTQYF. DNA of the CDR3: TGTGCCAGCAGTTTACCCCTGGGGGCAGATACGCAGTATTTT.

This chain connects TRBV6-2 or TRBV6-3 to TRBJ2-1; a weak D match, TRBD2 (5 bases). The CDR3 has 17 amino acids. V was pared by 0 bases and J by 2 bases, with 14 bases between. Germline V gene data show CDR1 as MNHEY and CDR2 as SVGEGT. The CDR3 DNA follows: TGTGCCAGCAGTTACTCGAATACCGGGATCACCTACAATGAGCAGTTCTTC. Its protein is CASSYSNTGITYNEQFF.

This chain uses TRBV9 with TRBJ2-2; tentatively, D is TRBD2 (6 bases). Germline V gives CDR1 SGDLS, CDR2 YYNGEE. The V end was cut by 0 bases, the J end by 5 bases, with 8 bases between. CDR3 size: 14 residues. In nucleotides, the CDR3 is TGTGCCAGCAGCGTAGACGGGAGAACCGGGGAGCTGTTTTTT. Encoded protein: CASSVDGRTGELFF. The whole variable domain, filled in from reference TRBV9 and TRBJ2-2, reads DSGVTQTPKHLITATGQRVTLRCSPRSGDLSVYWYQQSLDQGLQFLIQYYNGEERAKGNILERFSAQQFPDLHSELNLSSLELGDSALYFCASSVDGRTGELFFGEGSRLTVL.

The J gene is TRBJ2-1, the V gene TRBV28, with TRBD2 matching 10 bases. V trimming: 4 bases; J trimming: 3 bases; junction bases outside the gene matches: 6. The length of the CDR3 is 16 residues. CDR1 is MDHEN, CDR2 SYDVKM, per germline. CDR3 amino acids: CASSSGGLANYNEQFF. The DNA of the CDR3 is TGTGCCAGCAGTTCGGGGGGACTAGCGAACTACAATGAGCAGTTCTTC.

V is TRBV3-1 (or the pseudogene TRBV3-2) and J is TRBJ1-4; D is undetermined. This CDR3 has 16 residues. Germline lookup yields CDR1 LGHDT and CDR2 YNNKEL (reference sequence). Trimming took 3 bases from V and 0 from J, leaving 11 bases between them. The CDR3 coding sequence is TGTGCCAGCAGCCAGATTGGTATCGCAACTAATGAAAAACTGTTTTTT. It yields the protein CASSQIGIATNEKLFF.

The V and J genes are TRBV6-5 and TRBJ2-1; TRBD1 matches 7 bases. Trimming cost V 5 bases and J 7 bases; bases outside gene matches: 5. Germline V lookup: CDR1 MNHEY, CDR2 SVGAGI. The CDR3 sequence is 13 residues long. The CDR3 here is CASSKDRWNEQFF. The CDR3, as DNA: TGTGCCAGCAGTAAGGACAGGTGGAATGAGCAGTTCTTC.

The V gene is TRBV5-4, the J gene TRBJ2-3; 10 bases are a match to TRBD2. The junction had 7 bases not matched to a gene; V was cut back by 0 bases and J by 6 bases. Germline V lookup: CDR1 SGHNT, CDR2 YYREEE (reference sequence). The CDR3 is made up of 16 amino acids. This CDR3 is CASSLGRASGSDTQYF. The CDR3 coding sequence is TGTGCCAGCAGCTTGGGTCGGGCTAGCGGGAGTGATACGCAGTATTTT.

The genes are TRBV19 and TRBJ1-5; TRBD1 matches at 7 bases. Per the germline V gene, CDR1 is LNHDA and CDR2 is SQIVND (reference sequence). V was pared by 4 bases and J by 5 bases, with 5 bases of the junction left unmatched. The CDR3 covers 14 residues. The CDR3 is CASSNEQGYQPQHF. CDR3 sequence (DNA): TGTGCCAGTAGTAACGAACAGGGGTATCAGCCCCAGCATTTT. The complete variable domain, with remaining parts taken from reference TRBV19 and TRBJ1-5, reads DGGITQSPKYLFRKEGQNVTLSCEQNLNHDAMYWYRQDPGQGLRLIYYSQIVNDFQKGDIAEGYSVSREKKESFPLTVTSAQKNPTAFYLCASSNEQGYQPQHFGDGTRLSIL.

J is TRBJ1-6 and V is TRBV6-4; D is undetermined. This CDR3 is built from 13 residues. V was pared by 0 bases and J by 9 bases, with 6 bases between. Germline lookup yields CDR1 MRHNA and CDR2 SNTAGT. The CDR3 coding sequence is TGTGCCAGCAGTGACTCGACGAGTTCACCCCTCCACTTT. This sequence encodes CASSDSTSSPLHF.

The chain uses TRBV5-8 and TRBJ1-6; 8 bases map to TRBD1. CDR3 length: 17 amino acids. Germline V CDR1 and CDR2: SGHTS, YDEGEE. V trimming: 4 bases; J trimming: 3 bases; junction bases outside the gene matches: 9. The CDR3 protein is CASSGGDRTYYNSPLHF. DNA for the CDR3: TGTGCCAGCAGCGGAGGGGACAGGACTTACTATAATTCACCCCTCCACTTT.

The V and J genes are TRBV6-2 or TRBV6-3 and TRBJ2-3; 10 bases line up with TRBD2. The germline V gene encodes CDR1 MNHEY and CDR2 SVGEGT. V trimming: 6 bases; J trimming: 7 bases; junction bases outside the gene matches: 16. The CDR3 spans 17 residues. The CDR3 region is CASSPVPLAGPRYTQYF. CDR3 bases: TGTGCCAGCAGCCCCGTCCCACTAGCGGGACCCCGATATACGCAGTATTTT.

The chain links TRBV5-3 to TRBJ2-5, with D possibly called TRBD1 or TRBD2 (5 bases each). TRBV5-3 is marked as an open reading frame, function uncertain. V was pared by 0 bases and J by 7 bases, with 22 bases between. There are 17 residues in the CDR3. The CDR3 DNA sequence: TGTGCCAGAAGCTTGGTAGCAAGCCGGGACGTCCGCAGGACCCAGTACTTC. Translated: CARSLVASRDVRRTQYF.

The rearrangement uses TRBV4-2 and TRBJ1-4, with D possibly TRBD1 on 6 matching bases. V was shortened by 8 bases and J by 1 base, with 14 bases between the two germline ends. Germline loops: CDR1 LGHNA, CDR2 YNFKEQ. CDR3 length: 15 amino acids. CDR3 sequence reads: CASGFRGQTNEKLFF. In DNA, the CDR3 is TGTGCCAGCGGGTTTCGGGGGCAAACTAATGAAAAACTGTTTTTT.

The V and J genes are TRBV19 and TRBJ2-7, with 8 bases that match TRBD1. Looked up from germline, CDR1 is LNHDA and CDR2 is SQIVND (reference sequence). Trimming cost V 1 base and J 3 bases; bases outside gene matches: 5. The CDR3 length is 15 residues. The CDR3 sequence: CASSIGRQGLYEQYF. As DNA, the CDR3 is TGTGCCAGTAGTATAGGAAGACAGGGGCTCTACGAGCAGTACTTC.

The chain is built from TRBV5-8 and TRBJ2-1, with 10 positions matching TRBD2. Germline V lookup: CDR1 SGHTS, CDR2 YDEGEE. The V and J ends lost 4 bases and 6 bases, in that order; junction bases with no gene match: 7. The length of the CDR3 is 15 residues. The CDR3 sequence is CASSASGRAPNEQFF. CDR3 DNA sequence: TGTGCCAGCAGCGCGAGCGGGAGGGCCCCCAATGAGCAGTTCTTC.

The chain uses TRBV6-6 and TRBJ2-7; no definite D call. Germline loops: CDR1 MNHNY, CDR2 SVGAGI (reference sequence). The germline V and J ends were trimmed by 5 bases and 5 bases, with 19 bases remaining between them. There are 15 residues in the CDR3. The CDR3 nucleotides read TGTGCCAGCAGTAACCCCCGGACCGTCGTACACGAGCAGTACTTC. This sequence encodes CASSNPRTVVHEQYF.

V and J are TRBV7-2 and TRBJ1-3; TRBD1 is a possible D gene (6 bases). The V gene's germline CDR1 is SGHTA and CDR2 FQGNSA. The CDR3 consists of 14 residues. V was clipped by 10 bases and J by 0 bases, with 13 bases between them. The CDR3 nucleotides are TGTGCCACCTCAAGGGGGTCCTCTGGAAACACCATATATTTT. It translates to CATSRGSSGNTIYF.

CDR3 in amino acids: CASRAQGYTEAFF. The DNA for the CDR3 is TGTGCCAGCAGAGCACAGGGGTACACTGAAGCTTTCTTT. The genes are TRBV6-5 and TRBJ1-1; TRBD1 aligns across 7 bases. The V segment lost 6 bases and the J segment 3 bases; nucleotides outside the gene matches: 4. The length of the CDR3 is 13 residues. Germline lookup yields CDR1 MNHEY and CDR2 SVGAGI.

V usage is TRBV5-1 and J usage is TRBJ1-4; TRBD1 might be the D (5 bases). Trimming removed 4 bases at V and 7 bases at J, with 23 bases between. Germline V gene data show CDR1 as SGHRS and CDR2 as YFSETQ. There are 17 residues in the CDR3. CDR3: CASSRNGGGAVGEKLFF. The CDR3 coding sequence is TGCGCCAGCAGCCGAAATGGCGGAGGGGCGGTTGGTGAAAAACTGTTTTTT.

DNA for the CDR3: TGTGCCTGGAGTCGGGGACAGGGAGGGTCTAATGAAAAACTGTTTTTT. This codes for CAWSRGQGGSNEKLFF. The genes are TRBV30 and TRBJ1-4; TRBD1 agrees at 9 bases. Germline CDR1 is GTSNPN and CDR2 is SVGIG (reference sequence). The ends lost 2 bases at V and 3 bases at J; junction bases unmatched: 7. The CDR3 sequence is 16 residues long.

The chain carries TRBV28 and TRBJ2-7, with a possible D match to TRBD2 (6 bases). V was pared by 2 bases and J by 2 bases, with 13 bases between. The CDR3 contains 15 residues. Germline CDR1 reads MDHEN; CDR2 reads SYDVKM. In nucleotides, the CDR3 is TGTGCCAGCAGTTTAAGTAGCGGAGACCCCTACGAGCAGTACTTC. Translated: CASSLSSGDPYEQYF.

The chain recombines TRBV11-3 with TRBJ2-7, with TRBD1 as a possible D gene (5 bases). The V and J ends lost 1 base and 4 bases respectively, with 8 bases between them. The CDR3 length is 13 residues. The germline V gene encodes CDR1 SGHNT and CDR2 YENEEA. In DNA, the CDR3 is TGTGCCAGCAGCTTAGGGCCAGGGTACGAGCAGTACTTC. Translated: CASSLGPGYEQYF.

V usage is TRBV18 and J usage is TRBJ2-7, with D possibly TRBD1 on 5 matching bases. V was trimmed by 2 bases and J by 5 bases, leaving 10 bases between them. Germline CDR1 and CDR2: KGHSH and LQKENI. This CDR3 is 13 amino acids long. CDR3 bases: TGTGCCAGCTCACCAAGGATAGGGGACGAGCAGTACTTC. This sequence encodes CASSPRIGDEQYF.

This chain uses TRBV5-8 with TRBJ2-1; D uncertain. Germline V lookup: CDR1 SGHTS, CDR2 YDEGEE. Trimming stripped 0 bases from V and 5 bases from J, with 12 bases between. The CDR3 runs 15 residues. The CDR3 protein is CASSLVWLNHNEQFF. Written as DNA, the CDR3 is TGTGCCAGCAGCTTGGTATGGCTAAACCACAATGAGCAGTTCTTC. Combining the CDR3 with reference TRBV5-8 and TRBJ2-1 gives the whole variable domain EAGVTQSPTHLIKTRGQQATLRCSPISGHTSVYWYQQALGLGLQFLLWYDEGEERNRGNFPPRFSGRQFPNYSSELNVNALELEDSALYLCASSLVWLNHNEQFFGPGTRLTVL.

This chain links TRBV2 with TRBJ1-1; D might be TRBD1 (5 bases). Germline V gene lookup returns CDR1 SNHLY and CDR2 FYNNEI. The CDR3 has 14 amino acids. The V end lost 6 bases, the J end lost 0 bases, and 11 bases lay between the germline ends. In nucleotides, the CDR3 is TGTGCCAGCAGCCGACAGAGATTGAACACTGAAGCTTTCTTT. It specifies CASSRQRLNTEAFF.

The chain has TRBV28 and TRBJ1-4; no clear D. Trimming stripped 6 bases from V and 5 bases from J, with 7 bases between. This CDR3 has 12 amino acids. CDR1 MDHEN and CDR2 SYDVKM come from the germline V gene. The CDR3 sequence: CASRAVNEKLFF. CDR3 bases: TGTGCCAGCAGGGCAGTAAATGAAAAACTGTTTTTT.

This clone was counted a few times. This chain connects TRBV19 to TRBJ1-4; no clear D gene. In germline, CDR1 is LNHDA, CDR2 SQIVND (reference sequence). V lost 5 bases to trimming and J lost 6 bases, with 7 bases between them. This CDR3 is built from 12 residues. The CDR3 DNA sequence: TGTGCCAGTAGTGCCTCCGATGAAAAACTGTTTTTT. This codes for CASSASDEKLFF.